The present T cell receptor (beta chain) was sequenced within a study of blood T cell repertoires in COVID-19. This clone was observed a single time. CDR3 length: 11 amino acids. Germline V gene sequence: CDR1 SGHAT, CDR2 FQNNGV. The V and J ends lost 1 base and 6 bases respectively, with 4 bases between them. Sequenced by immunoSEQ multiplex PCR; TCRdb stores in-frame clones only, minus some. The repertoire has about 180,000 clones, approximately 86% of them found once; the top ten carry approximately 7%. The specimen sequenced was peripheral blood. The chain couples TRBV11-2 to TRBJ2-7; D not resolved. The TCR comes from a man older than 75 with COVID-19, enrolled during active disease. CDR3 protein: CASSLAFEQYF. Written as DNA, the CDR3 is TGTGCCAGCAGCTTAGCGTTCGAGCAGTACTTC.